The rows below give T cell receptor beta chains drawn from one sample of a study of T cell responses to AZD1222 COVID-19 vaccine. The assay was immunoSEQ multiplex PCR, and TCRdb's table has in-frame clones only and misses some. The sample lists 95,000 to 100,000 clones, 65% to 85% occurring once. The source material was peripheral blood, sampled 28 days after the second AZD1222 dose. Receptor source: an adult who received the AZD1222 COVID-19 vaccine. Each CDR3 is given with its conserved first and last residue. The D gene is left open where the match is weak. Size is stated for part of the rows, as once, few or many counts, or as a class when the clone is expanded.

D	J	size	V	DNA	CDR3
.	TRBJ2-2	.	TRBV5-1	TGCGCCAGCAGCTTGAAAGGGGTGTACACCGGGGAGCTGTTTTTT	CASSLKGVYTGELFF
TRBD1	TRBJ1-1	.	TRBV6-5	TGTGCCAGCAGTACGGCAGGGGGCGGATTCACTGAAGCTTTCTTT	CASSTAGGGFTEAFF
TRBD2	TRBJ2-1	.	TRBV7-2	TGTGCCAGCAGCTCCCGGGCGACTAGCGGGAGGGCCGGGGAGCAGTTCTTC	CASSSRATSGRAGEQFF
.	TRBJ1-5	.	TRBV18	TGTGCCAGCTCACCAGCGGGGGCATATCAGCCCCAGCATTTT	CASSPAGAYQPQHF
TRBD1	TRBJ1-2	.	TRBV6-5	TGTGCCAGCAGTTACGTAAGGACAGGGGGCGGTTATGGCTACACCTTC	CASSYVRTGGGYGYTF
.	TRBJ1-1	.	TRBV10-3	TGTGCCATCAGTGAGTCCCCGAAAGTGAGGCGGGAGCAAGCTTTCTTT	CAISESPKVRREQAFF
.	TRBJ2-2	.	TRBV19	TGTGCCAGTAAGGAGAACACCGGGGAGCTGTTTTTT	CASKENTGELFF
TRBD1	TRBJ1-1	once	TRBV10-3	TGTGCCATCAGTGAGGTGGGAGGGGGCGGGAACACTGAAGCTTTCTTT	CAISEVGGGGNTEAFF
.	TRBJ2-7	.	TRBV15	TGTGCCACTGACACCTCCGGGGGATCGGAGCAGTACTTC	CATDTSGGSEQYF
.	TRBJ1-3	.	TRBV6-5	TGTGCCAGCAGGACGCCGAGTGGAAACACCATATATTTT	CASRTPSGNTIYF
.	TRBJ1-1	many	TRBV7-9	TGTGCCAGCAGCCCACAGGGAGACACTGAAGCTTTCTTT	CASSPQGDTEAFF
TRBD1	TRBJ2-1	.	TRBV6-5	TGTGCCAGCCGGGACAGGGGTCCTGGGGAGCAGTTCTTC	CASRDRGPGEQFF
.	TRBJ1-3	.	TRBV15	TGTGCCACCAGCAGAGACTCGAGGTTGAGGGGGGTAGCTGGAAACACCATATATTTT	CATSRDSRLRGVAGNTIYF
.	TRBJ1-2	.	TRBV5-1	TGCGCCAGCAGCTCGGACGGGGGCTATGGCTACACCTTC	CASSSDGGYGYTF
TRBD2	TRBJ2-7	.	TRBV11-1	TGTGCCAGCAGCTTGAGCGGGGGGGTGTACGAGCAGTACTTC	CASSLSGGVYEQYF
TRBD1	TRBJ1-4	.	TRBV3-1/TRBV3-2	TGTGCCAGCAGCCAAGAGGGACAGAGTAATGAAAAACTGTTTTTT	CASSQEGQSNEKLFF
.	TRBJ1-2	.	TRBV6-1	TGTGCCAGCAGTGAATTGGTAGGGACCTATGGCTACACCTTC	CASSELVGTYGYTF
.	TRBJ1-3	.	TRBV19	TGTGCCAGTAGTATACAGTCGTCTGGAAACACCATATATTTT	CASSIQSSGNTIYF
.	TRBJ2-7	once	TRBV5-1	TGCGCCAGCAGCTTGGTAGGACTGGCTTCCTACGAGCAGTACTTC	CASSLVGLASYEQYF
TRBD2	TRBJ2-2	.	TRBV7-8	TGTGCCAGCGGGACTAGCCCCAACACCGGGGAGCTGTTTTTT	CASGTSPNTGELFF
.	TRBJ1-4	few	TRBV24-1	TGTGCCACCAGTGGTACGGCCACGGATGAAAAACTGTTTTTT	CATSGTATDEKLFF
.	TRBJ1-6	.	TRBV6-1	TGTGCCAGCAGTTTCGAGAGGGACTCACCCCTCCACTTT	CASSFERDSPLHF
.	TRBJ1-6	.	TRBV4-3	TGCGCCAGCAGCCAAGATTGGACGGGAAATTCACCCCTCCACTTT	CASSQDWTGNSPLHF
TRBD1	TRBJ2-3	.	TRBV29-1	TGCAGCGGCGCTGGACAGGGAACGCAGTATTTT	CSGAGQGTQYF
TRBD1	TRBJ2-2	.	TRBV10-1	TGCGCCAGCAGTGTAGGACAGGGAGTAGCCGGCGGGGAGCTGTTTTTT	CASSVGQGVAGGELFF
TRBD2	TRBJ2-1	once	TRBV19	TGTGCCAGTATAGCGAGCGGGAGTACGGATGAGCAGTTCTTC	CASIASGSTDEQFF
TRBD2	TRBJ2-3	.	TRBV5-1	TGCGCCAGCAGCTTAACTAGCGTTGAGGGAGATACGCAGTATTTT	CASSLTSVEGDTQYF
.	TRBJ1-5	.	TRBV7-9	TGTGCCAGCAGCTTAGGAGTGGGACGCGAGAATCAGCCCCAGCATTTT	CASSLGVGRENQPQHF